One sample yielded the 8 T cell receptor beta chains listed below, sequenced in a study of cytomegalovirus exposure and HLA in healthy donors. This table comes from immunoSEQ multiplex PCR, and its TCRdb copy is limited to in-frame clones, with some not included. The sample has about 160,000 clones, roughly 96% seen once. The sequencing input was PBMCs. The receptor set was obtained from a woman aged 18-30 years in good health and CMV-seronegative.

The chain has TRBV5-6 and TRBJ2-7; D might be TRBD1 (5 bases). This CDR3 is 15 amino acids long. V lost 3 bases and J lost 4, with 17 bases in between. Germline loops: CDR1 SGHDT, CDR2 YYEEEE. The chain's CDR3 is CASSSQGGGDYEQYF. The CDR3 DNA sequence: TGTGCCAGCAGCTCCCAGGGCGGTGGGGATTACGAGCAGTACTTC.

The CDR3 spells CASSTAGVSYEQYF. As DNA, the CDR3 is TGTGCCAGCTCCACCGCGGGTGTTTCCTACGAGCAGTACTTC. The chain has TRBV18 and TRBJ2-7, with D possibly matching TRBD2 (5 bases). The V gene lost 6 bases and the J gene lost 1 base, with 13 bases spanning the gap. Germline V gene sequence: CDR1 KGHSH, CDR2 LQKENI. The CDR3 contains 14 residues. The full variable domain, with the rest looked up from reference TRBV18 and TRBJ2-7, is NAGVMQNPRHLVRRRGQEARLRCSPMKGHSHVYWYRQLPEEGLKFMVYLQKENIIDESGMPKERFSAEFPKEGPSILRIQQVVRGDSAAYFCASSTAGVSYEQYFGPGTRLTVT.

A single count supports this clone. The chain combines TRBV27 with TRBJ1-4, with a tentative D call TRBD1 (6 bases). The CDR3 runs to 13 residues. Trimming cost V 7 bases and J 4 bases, with 10 bases left between them. Germline-derived CDR1 and CDR2 are MNHEY and SMNVEV (reference sequence). The CDR3 DNA sequence: TGTGCCAGCAATCGGACAGATAATGAAAAACTGTTTTTT. Residues: CASNRTDNEKLFF.

This clone appeared a single time. J is TRBJ1-3 and V is TRBV19; 8 positions match TRBD1. This CDR3 has 14 amino acids. Germline CDR1 and CDR2: LNHDA and SQIVND (reference sequence). Losses at the gene ends were 10 bases for V and 0 bases for J; bases not matched to a gene: 5. The CDR3 DNA is TGTGCCACTCGGGACAGGCTCTCTGGAAACACCATATATTTT. Its protein is CATRDRLSGNTIYF. The whole variable domain, filled in from reference TRBV19 and TRBJ1-3, reads DGGITQSPKYLFRKEGQNVTLSCEQNLNHDAMYWYRQDPGQGLRLIYYSQIVNDFQKGDIAEGYSVSREKKESFPLTVTSAQKNPTAFYLCATRDRLSGNTIYFGEGSWLTVV.

The V call is TRBV19, the J call TRBJ1-1, with D possibly matching TRBD1 (6 bases). CDR1 is LNHDA, CDR2 SQIVND, per germline (reference sequence). There are 16 residues in the CDR3. With 4 bases removed from V and 1 base from J, the gap between germline ends came to 16 bases. CDR3 in DNA: TGTGCCAGTAGTAGATCATCAGGGGCACAGAACACTGAAGCTTTCTTT. Translation: CASSRSSGAQNTEAFF.

This chain links TRBV4-2 with TRBJ2-2; D possibly corresponds to TRBD1 (6 bases). Trimming pared 4 bases from V and 6 bases from J, leaving 18 bases between. The CDR3 length is 16 residues. Germline V gives CDR1 LGHNA, CDR2 YNFKEQ. The chain's CDR3 is CASSPVKGVAAGELFF. In nucleotides, the CDR3 is TGTGCCAGCAGCCCTGTCAAGGGGGTTGCCGCCGGGGAGCTGTTTTTT.

This clone was observed a single time. The rearrangement links TRBV2 to TRBJ1-4; D perhaps matches TRBD1 (5 bases). The germline V gene has CDR1 SNHLY and CDR2 FYNNEI. The CDR3 consists of 14 residues. V was trimmed by 4 bases and J by 11 bases, leaving 17 bases between them. CDR3 region: CASSVQVPSGKLFF. In DNA, the CDR3 is TGTGCCAGCAGTGTACAGGTACCTTCGGGTAAACTGTTTTTT. Supplemented by reference TRBV2 and TRBJ1-4, the full variable domain reads EPEVTQTPSHQVTQMGQEVILRCVPISNHLYFYWYRQILGQKVEFLVSFYNNEISEKSEIFDDQFSVERPDGSNFTLKIRSTKLEDSAMYFCASSVQVPSGKLFFGSGTQLSVL.

The chain is built from TRBV4-3 and TRBJ2-1; the D gene is possibly TRBD2 (7 bases). The CDR3 has 15 residues. CDR1 and CDR2 from the germline V gene are LGHNA and YSLEER. Trimming removed 4 bases at V and 3 bases at J, with 13 bases between. The CDR3 sequence is CASSRGGGDYNEQFF. The CDR3 DNA reads as TGCGCCAGCAGCCGTGGGGGGGGCGACTACAATGAGCAGTTCTTC.